The 3 T cell receptor beta chains below all came from one sample that was sequenced in a study of T cells in Graves' hyperthyroidism and ophthalmopathy. Authors of the study amplified TCR beta CDR3 regions from RNA transcripts. With the HTBI primer set, the TCR CDR3 went through a first round of RT-PCR. Each CDR3 protein is one row after TCRdb ran MiXCR on the multiplex PCR reads. This sample has about 620,000 distinct CDR3 sequences, with around 15% found just once. Input material: blood. The source is a woman aged 25 to 39 with Graves' hyperthyroidism.

This clonotype was recorded many times. V usage is TRBV28 and J usage is TRBJ2-7; TRBD2 might be the D (6 bases). The length of the CDR3 is 15 residues. The germline V and J ends were trimmed by 7 bases and 0 bases, with 16 bases remaining between them. The germline CDR1 and CDR2 sequences are MDHEN and SYDVKM. CDR3 DNA sequence: TGTGCCAGCACCGCGGGGCGGAGGAGCTCCTACGAGCAGTACTTC. Its protein product is CASTAGRRSSYEQYF.

In this sample, this clonotype turned up many times. The CDR3 DNA is TGTGCCATCAGTGAGGAGGACAGGGAAAAAGAGACCCAGTACTTC. It is translated as CAISEEDREKETQYF. The rearrangement joins TRBV10-3 to TRBJ2-5, with 8 bases fitting TRBD1. Germline CDR1 and CDR2: ENHRY and SYGVKD. J lost 3 bases, V lost 2 bases, and 5 bases had no gene match. The CDR3 is made up of 15 amino acids.

This clonotype was picked up many times. The J gene is TRBJ2-2, the V gene TRBV12-3 or TRBV12-4; D is ambiguous. CDR3 size: 14 residues. V was trimmed by 5 bases and J by 6 bases, leaving 13 bases between them. The CDR3 sequence is CASSQQKGPGELFF. CDR3 coding DNA: TGTGCCAGCAGTCAACAGAAAGGTCCCGGGGAGCTGTTTTTT.